Described below is a single T cell receptor beta chain sequence and its context. The target antigen is unknown. The data are from a study of beta chain features in type 1 diabetes. General observations from the study: Patients' naive, central memory and regulatory TCRB repertoires appeared more alike than those of healthy donors.

The CDR3 sequence is 13 residues long. CDR1 is SQVTM, CDR2 ANQGSEA, per germline. Between the trimmed V and J ends, which lost 5 bases and 4 bases, there was a span of 14 bases. TCRB transcripts that were expressed got sequenced, as all of the isolated RNA had been reverse transcribed. Reads from naive, central memory and regulatory T cell samples averaged about 3.8 million. Sequencing used immunoSEQ multiplex PCR; TCRdb keeps in-frame clones, though not all of them. This repertoire shows 400,000 to 500,000 clones, about 15% found once; its top ten account for about 0.04%. The origin of this receptor is a man under 40 in good health. Sequences were obtained from naive CD4+ T cells from blood. The chain is built from TRBV29-1 and TRBJ1-2; D call uncertain. In nucleotides, the CDR3 is TGCAGCGTTACTCTTGGTGGAGGCTATGGCTACACCTTC. Its translation: CSVTLGGGYGYTF.